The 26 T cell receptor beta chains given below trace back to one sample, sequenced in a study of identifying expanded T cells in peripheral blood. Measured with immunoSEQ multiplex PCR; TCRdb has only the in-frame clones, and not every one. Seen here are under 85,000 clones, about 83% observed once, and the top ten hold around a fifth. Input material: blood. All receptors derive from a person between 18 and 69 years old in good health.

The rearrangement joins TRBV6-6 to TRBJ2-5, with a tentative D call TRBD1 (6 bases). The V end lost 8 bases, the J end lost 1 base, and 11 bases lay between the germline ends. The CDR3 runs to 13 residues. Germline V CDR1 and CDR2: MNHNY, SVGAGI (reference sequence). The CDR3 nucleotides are TGTGCCAGCCAAAGAGGGGGCCAAGAGACCCAGTACTTC. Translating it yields CASQRGGQETQYF.

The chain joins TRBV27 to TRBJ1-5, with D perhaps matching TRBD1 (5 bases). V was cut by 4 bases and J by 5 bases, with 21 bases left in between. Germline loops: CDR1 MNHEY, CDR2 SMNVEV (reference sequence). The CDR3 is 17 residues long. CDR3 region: CASSSPTRHGADQPQHF. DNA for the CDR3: TGTGCCAGCAGTTCCCCCACCAGACACGGGGCGGATCAGCCCCAGCATTTT.

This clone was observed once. The CDR3 loop is CASSFRAATGELFF. The DNA of the CDR3 is TGTGCCAGCAGTTTTAGAGCTGCCACCGGGGAGCTGTTTTTT. The genes are TRBV27 and TRBJ2-2; D remains ambiguous. The V gene's germline CDR1 is MNHEY and CDR2 SMNVEV (reference sequence). V lost 3 bases and J lost 4, with 9 bases in between. This CDR3 has 14 amino acids.

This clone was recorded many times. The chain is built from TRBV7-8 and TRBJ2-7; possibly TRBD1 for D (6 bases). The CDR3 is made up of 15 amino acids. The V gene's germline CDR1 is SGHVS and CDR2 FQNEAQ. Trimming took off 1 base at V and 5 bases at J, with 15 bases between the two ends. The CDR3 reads CASSLDSTGVDEQYF. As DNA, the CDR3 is TGTGCCAGCAGCTTAGATTCGACAGGAGTGGACGAGCAGTACTTC.

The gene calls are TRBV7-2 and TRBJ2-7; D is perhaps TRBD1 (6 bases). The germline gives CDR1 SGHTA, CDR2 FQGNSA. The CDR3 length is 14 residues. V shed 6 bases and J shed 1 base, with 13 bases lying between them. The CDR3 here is CASRQGRNSYEQYF. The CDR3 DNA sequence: TGTGCCAGCAGACAGGGTCGCAATTCCTACGAGCAGTACTTC.

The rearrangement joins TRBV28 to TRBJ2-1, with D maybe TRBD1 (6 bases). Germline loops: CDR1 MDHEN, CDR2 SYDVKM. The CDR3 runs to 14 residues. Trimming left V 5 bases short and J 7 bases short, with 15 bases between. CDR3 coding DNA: TGTGCCAGCAGTCCAGGGACAACCCCGAATGAGCAGTTCTTC. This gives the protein CASSPGTTPNEQFF.

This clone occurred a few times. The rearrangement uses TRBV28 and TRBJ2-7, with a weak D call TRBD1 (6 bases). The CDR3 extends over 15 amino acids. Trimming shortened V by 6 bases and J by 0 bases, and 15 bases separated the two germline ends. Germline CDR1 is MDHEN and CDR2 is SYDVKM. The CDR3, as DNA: TGTGCCAGCAGAGATACAGGGTCGAGCTCCTACGAGCAGTACTTC. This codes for CASRDTGSSSYEQYF.

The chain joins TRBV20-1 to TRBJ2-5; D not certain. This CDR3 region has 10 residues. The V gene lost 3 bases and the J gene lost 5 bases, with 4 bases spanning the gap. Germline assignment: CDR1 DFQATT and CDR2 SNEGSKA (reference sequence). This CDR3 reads CSASVETQYF. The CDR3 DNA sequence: TGCAGTGCTAGTGTGGAGACCCAGTACTTC.

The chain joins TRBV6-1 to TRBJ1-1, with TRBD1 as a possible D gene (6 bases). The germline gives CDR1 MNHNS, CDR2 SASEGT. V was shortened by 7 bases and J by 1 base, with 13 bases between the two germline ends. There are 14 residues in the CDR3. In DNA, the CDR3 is TGTGCCAGCATTCGACAGGACGGGAACACTGAAGCTTTCTTT. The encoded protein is CASIRQDGNTEAFF.

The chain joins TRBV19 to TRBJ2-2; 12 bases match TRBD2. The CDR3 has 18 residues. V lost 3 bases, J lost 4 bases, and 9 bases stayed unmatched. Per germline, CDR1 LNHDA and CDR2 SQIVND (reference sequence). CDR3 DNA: TGTGCCAGTAGTATTACTACTAGCGGGAGGCGGCGCACCGGGGAGCTGTTTTTT. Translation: CASSITTSGRRRTGELFF.

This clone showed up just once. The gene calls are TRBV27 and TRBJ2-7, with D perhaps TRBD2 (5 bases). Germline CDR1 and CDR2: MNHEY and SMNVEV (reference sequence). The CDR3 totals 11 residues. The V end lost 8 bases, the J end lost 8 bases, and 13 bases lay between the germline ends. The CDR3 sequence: CASSAEPKQYF. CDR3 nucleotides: TGTGCCAGCTCAGCGGAACCAAAGCAGTACTTC.

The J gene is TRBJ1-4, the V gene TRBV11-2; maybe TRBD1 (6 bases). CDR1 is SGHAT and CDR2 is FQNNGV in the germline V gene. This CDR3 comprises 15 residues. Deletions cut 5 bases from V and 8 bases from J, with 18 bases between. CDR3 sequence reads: CASSPGGGAGEKLFF. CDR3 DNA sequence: TGTGCCAGCAGCCCGGGGGGGGGCGCGGGAGAAAAACTGTTTTTT.

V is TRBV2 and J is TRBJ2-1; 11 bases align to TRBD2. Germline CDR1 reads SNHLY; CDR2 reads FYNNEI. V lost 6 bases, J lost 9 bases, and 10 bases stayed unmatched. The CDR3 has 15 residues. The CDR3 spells CASRPTSGRTPEQFF. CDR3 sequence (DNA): TGTGCCAGCAGGCCCACTAGCGGGAGAACCCCTGAGCAGTTCTTC.

The CDR3 sequence: CASSQEFDSYEQYF. The DNA for the CDR3 is TGCGCCAGCAGCCAAGAATTTGACAGTTACGAGCAGTACTTC. The rearrangement joins TRBV4-1 to TRBJ2-7; a possible D gene is TRBD1 (5 bases). Trimming left V 0 bases short and J 4 bases short, with 10 bases between. The CDR3 runs 14 residues. Per the germline V gene, CDR1 is MGHRA and CDR2 is YSYEKL.

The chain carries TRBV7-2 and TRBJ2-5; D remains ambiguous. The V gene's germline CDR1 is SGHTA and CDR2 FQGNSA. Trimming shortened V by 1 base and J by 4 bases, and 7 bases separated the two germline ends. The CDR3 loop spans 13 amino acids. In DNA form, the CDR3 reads TGTGCCAGCAGCTTAGGGCTTGGAGAGACCCAGTACTTC. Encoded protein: CASSLGLGETQYF.

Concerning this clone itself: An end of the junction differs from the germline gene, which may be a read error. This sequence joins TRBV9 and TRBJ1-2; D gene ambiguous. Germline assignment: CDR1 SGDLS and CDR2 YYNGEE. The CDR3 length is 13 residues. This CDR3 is CASSVDGRTLLFF. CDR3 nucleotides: TGTGCCAGCAGCGTTGACGGGAGGACCCTACTTTTCTTC.

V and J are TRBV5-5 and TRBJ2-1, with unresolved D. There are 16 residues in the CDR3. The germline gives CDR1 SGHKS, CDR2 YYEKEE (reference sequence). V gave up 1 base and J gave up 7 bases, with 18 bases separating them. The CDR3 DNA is TGTGCCAGCAGCTTGAGGACGAGTTACTCCTGGAATGAGCAGTTCTTC. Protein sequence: CASSLRTSYSWNEQFF. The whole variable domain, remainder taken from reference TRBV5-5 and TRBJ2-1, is DAGVTQSPTHLIKTRGQQVTLRCSPISGHKSVSWYQQVLGQGPQFIFQYYEKEERGRGNFPDRFSARQFPNYSSELNVNALLLGDSALYLCASSLRTSYSWNEQFFGPGTRLTVL.

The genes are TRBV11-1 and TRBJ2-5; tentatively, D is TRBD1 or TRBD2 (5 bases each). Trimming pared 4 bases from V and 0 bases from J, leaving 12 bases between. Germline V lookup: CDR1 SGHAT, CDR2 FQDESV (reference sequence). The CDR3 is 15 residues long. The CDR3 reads CASSSNPGHQETQYF. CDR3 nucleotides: TGTGCCAGCAGCTCAAATCCGGGACACCAAGAGACCCAGTACTTC.

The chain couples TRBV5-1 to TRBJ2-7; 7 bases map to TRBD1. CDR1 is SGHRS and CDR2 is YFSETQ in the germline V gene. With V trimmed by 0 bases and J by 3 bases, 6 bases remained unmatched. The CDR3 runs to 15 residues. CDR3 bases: TGCGCCAGCAGCTTGGTCGCCGGGACAGTCTACGAGCAGTACTTC. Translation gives CASSLVAGTVYEQYF.

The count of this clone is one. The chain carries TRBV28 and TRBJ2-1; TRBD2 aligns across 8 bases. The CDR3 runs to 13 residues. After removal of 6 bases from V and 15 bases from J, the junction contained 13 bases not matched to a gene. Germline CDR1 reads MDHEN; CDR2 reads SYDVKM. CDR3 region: CASSPSGGGVAFF. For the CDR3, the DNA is TGTGCCAGCAGCCCCTCCGGGGGGGGCGTAGCGTTCTTC.

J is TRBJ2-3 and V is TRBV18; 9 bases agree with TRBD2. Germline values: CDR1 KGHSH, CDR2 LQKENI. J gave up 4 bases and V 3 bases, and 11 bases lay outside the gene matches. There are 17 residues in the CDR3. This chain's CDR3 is CASSPSMIAGVADTQYF. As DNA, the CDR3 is TGTGCCAGCTCACCCTCGATGATAGCGGGAGTTGCAGATACGCAGTATTTT.

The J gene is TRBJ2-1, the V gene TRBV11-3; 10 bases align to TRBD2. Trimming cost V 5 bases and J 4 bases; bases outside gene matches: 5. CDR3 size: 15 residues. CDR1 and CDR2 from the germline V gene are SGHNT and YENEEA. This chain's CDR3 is CASSPGTSDYNEQFF. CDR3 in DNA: TGTGCCAGCAGCCCGGGGACTAGCGATTACAATGAGCAGTTCTTC.

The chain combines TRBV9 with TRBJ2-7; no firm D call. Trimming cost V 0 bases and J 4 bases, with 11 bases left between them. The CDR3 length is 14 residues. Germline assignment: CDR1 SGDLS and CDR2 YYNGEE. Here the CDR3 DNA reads TGTGCCAGCAGCGTAGCGAAGTTCGGATACGAGCAGTACTTC. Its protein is CASSVAKFGYEQYF. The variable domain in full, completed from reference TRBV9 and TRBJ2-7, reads DSGVTQTPKHLITATGQRVTLRCSPRSGDLSVYWYQQSLDQGLQFLIQYYNGEERAKGNILERFSAQQFPDLHSELNLSSLELGDSALYFCASSVAKFGYEQYFGPGTRLTVT.

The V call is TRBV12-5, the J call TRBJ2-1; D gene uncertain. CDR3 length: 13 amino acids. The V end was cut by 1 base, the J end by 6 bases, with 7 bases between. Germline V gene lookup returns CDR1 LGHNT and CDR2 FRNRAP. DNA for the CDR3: TGTGCTAGTGGTTTGGCGGCTTCCAATGAGCAGTTCTTC. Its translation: CASGLAASNEQFF.

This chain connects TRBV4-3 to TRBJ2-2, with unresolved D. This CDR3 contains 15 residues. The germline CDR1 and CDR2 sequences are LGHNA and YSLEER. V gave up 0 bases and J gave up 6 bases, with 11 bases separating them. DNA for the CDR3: TGCGCCAGCAGCCAAGAGTCACTCTGGGCCGGGGAGCTGTTTTTT. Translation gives CASSQESLWAGELFF.

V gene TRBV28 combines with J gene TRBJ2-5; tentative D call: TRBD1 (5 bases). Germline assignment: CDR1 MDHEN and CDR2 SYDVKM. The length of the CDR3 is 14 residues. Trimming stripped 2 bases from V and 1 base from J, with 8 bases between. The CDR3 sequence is CASSLLTVQETQYF. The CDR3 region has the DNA TGTGCCAGCAGTTTACTGACAGTCCAAGAGACCCAGTACTTC. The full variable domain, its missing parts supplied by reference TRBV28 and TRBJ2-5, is DVKVTQSSRYLVKRTGEKVFLECVQDMDHENMFWYRQDPGLGLRLIYFSYDVKMKEKGDIPEGYSVSREKKERFSLILESASTNQTSMYLCASSLLTVQETQYFGPGTRLLVL.